Sequencing of this TCR beta chain was carried out in a study of CD8+CD57+ T cells in acquired aplastic anemia. Study-level points and caveats: Patients and controls shared some 30 CD8+ CDR3 sequences, highly expressed in patients.

This clonotype turned up a few times. Its antigen remains unidentified. The CDR3 is made up of 15 amino acids. Germline V gene lookup returns CDR1 DFQATT and CDR2 SNEGSKA (reference sequence). Germline trimming cut 6 bases from V and 2 bases from J; bases unmatched to any gene: 11. Only patients with CD8+CD57+ cell expansion on flow cytometry were chosen for sequencing. Genomic DNA provided the template from which TCR beta VDJ and CDR3 profiles were obtained. TCRdb fed the reads into MiXCR, producing one record per CDR3 protein. Of approximately 80,000 distinct CDR3 sequences in the sample, 70% are singletons; the top ten hold approximately 81%.

The source material was sorted CD4+, CD8+, or CD8+CD57+ T cells (not recorded which) from PBMCs. V and J are TRBV20-1 and TRBJ2-7, with 9 bases lining up with TRBD2. The receptor comes from a human donor with aplastic anemia. The CDR3 sequence: CSATREGPSPYEQYF. The CDR3 coding sequence is TGCAGTGCCACGCGGGAGGGGCCCTCCCCCTACGAGCAGTACTTC.